The 32 T cell receptor beta chains given below trace back to one sample, sequenced in a study of T-cell reconstitution after alpha-beta-depleted transplantation in children (TCRdb year 2016). Interpreted using the paper, the treatment or condition label stands for: allogeneic hematopoietic cell transplantation with graft depleted of TCRalphabeta T cells and CD19 B cells. Libraries came from PCR. The data were produced on an Illumina HiSeq 2500. TCR libraries were prepared with molecular barcoding, using unique molecular identifiers to normalize TCRbeta repertoire quantification. Starting from the raw public reads, TCRdb applied fastp trimming at Q25, assembled clones with MiXCR and retained in-frame beta chains. Records with the same CDR3 protein are collapsed into one entry carrying the most frequent genes and DNA. The sample table contains 280,000 or so distinct CDR3 sequences; only one count was recorded for roughly 12% of them. The top ten constitute about a quarter of the sample.

The source material was peripheral blood, sampled 180 days after TCRalphabeta/CD19-depleted stem cell transplant. The receptors stem from a male patient between 2 and 15 years old who had a stem cell transplant for chronic granulomatous disease, so the T cells may come from the graft donor.

Comment on this clonotype: This could be a read error, since a much larger clone is one nucleotide away. V and J are TRBV29-1 and TRBJ2-1; D unresolved. The CDR3 totals 12 residues. V gave up 7 bases and J gave up 5 bases, with 12 bases separating them. Germline CDR1 is SQVTM and CDR2 is ANQGSEA. The CDR3 sequence: CSGVQTDNEQFF. CDR3 in DNA: TGCAGCGGGGTCCAAACCGACAATGAGCAGTTCTTC.

The rearrangement joins TRBV9 to TRBJ2-1; 8 bases map to TRBD2. The CDR3 sequence is 16 residues long. Germline CDR1 is SGDLS and CDR2 is YYNGEE. With 0 bases clipped from V and 7 bases from J, the junction kept 9 bases outside the gene matches. CDR3 sequence reads: CASSVVIGGGRNEQFF. In DNA, the CDR3 is TGTGCCAGCAGCGTAGTCATCGGGGGGGGTAGGAATGAGCAGTTCTTC.

This clonotype was seen at least ten times. The chain combines TRBV29-1 with TRBJ2-1; D is unresolved. V shed 2 bases and J shed 6 bases, with 8 bases lying between them. The CDR3 contains 12 residues. Per the germline V gene, CDR1 is SQVTM and CDR2 is ANQGSEA. The CDR3: CSVESVSNEQFF. For the CDR3, the DNA is TGCAGCGTTGAATCTGTGAGCAATGAGCAGTTCTTC.

This clonotype came up many times. CDR3 DNA sequence: TGTGCCAGCAGTTCGGACGGATTTGGGCGTGAAGCTTTCTTT. It specifies CASSSDGFGREAFF. The V gene is TRBV27, the J gene TRBJ1-1, with unresolved D. In germline, CDR1 is MNHEY, CDR2 SMNVEV (reference sequence). V was clipped by 4 bases and J by 7 bases, with 16 bases between them. The CDR3 length is 14 residues.

Regarding this clonotype: A read error may be the cause here, since a much bigger clone is one base away. The genes are TRBV29-1 and TRBJ1-5; D is ambiguous. Per germline, CDR1 SQVTM and CDR2 ANQGSEA. Trimming removed 4 bases at V and 2 bases at J, with 9 bases between. The CDR3 has 13 residues. Written as DNA, the CDR3 is TGCAGCGTTGGGGGTCAGTGCAATCAGCCCCAGCATTTT. Protein sequence: CSVGGQCNQPQHF.

This clonotype was observed at least ten times. The chain carries TRBV20-1 and TRBJ2-7; D gene unclear. V shed 1 base and J shed 2 bases, with 9 bases lying between them. CDR1 DFQATT and CDR2 SNEGSKA come from the germline V gene (reference sequence). The CDR3 runs 13 residues. The CDR3 coding sequence is TGCAGTGCTAGAGGGGGAACCACCTACGAGCAGTACTTC. Translating gives CSARGGTTYEQYF.

This clonotype occurred many times. The chain couples TRBV7-2 to TRBJ2-7; possible D gene TRBD2, 7 bases. V lost 5 bases to trimming and J lost 6 bases, with 17 bases between them. Germline V gives CDR1 SGHTA, CDR2 FQGNSA. There are 14 residues in the CDR3. Here the CDR3 reads CASSLLVGGPEQYF. CDR3 DNA: TGTGCCAGCAGCCTTCTCGTCGGGGGGCCCGAGCAGTACTTC. Looking up the rest from reference TRBV7-2 and TRBJ2-7 gives the full variable domain: GAGVSQSPSNKVTEKGKDVELRCDPISGHTALYWYRQSLGQGLEFLIYFQGNSAPDKSGLPSDRFSAERTGGSVSTLTIQRTQQEDSAVYLCASSLLVGGPEQYFGPGTRLTVT.

Many counts were recorded for this clonotype. The chain carries TRBV11-2 and TRBJ2-7; D is possibly TRBD1 (5 bases). Trimming cost V 1 base and J 9 bases, with 19 bases left between them. CDR1 is SGHAT, CDR2 FQNNGV, per germline. This CDR3 is 15 amino acids long. The CDR3 DNA is TGTGCCAGCAGCTTAGGGTCCAGGGTTGAAAGTGGGCAGTACTTC. Translation gives CASSLGSRVESGQYF.

The sample holds many counts of this clonotype. This chain joins TRBV20-1 and TRBJ2-7; D possibly corresponds to TRBD2 (5 bases). The CDR3 has 15 amino acids. V lost 1 base and J lost 2, with 15 bases in between. Germline CDR1 reads DFQATT; CDR2 reads SNEGSKA (reference sequence). The CDR3 reads CSARGNKRGPYEQYF. CDR3 DNA: TGCAGTGCTAGAGGGAACAAACGGGGTCCCTACGAGCAGTACTTC.

This clonotype was counted at least ten times. The V gene is TRBV11-1, the J gene TRBJ2-7; 7 bases align to TRBD2. From germline, CDR1 is SGHAT and CDR2 FQDESV (reference sequence). The CDR3 length is 15 residues. Losses at the gene ends were 2 bases for V and 3 bases for J; bases not matched to a gene: 7. The CDR3 DNA sequence: TGTGCCAGCAGCTTATACGGGACTATTGTCTACGAGCAGTACTTC. Its protein product is CASSLYGTIVYEQYF.

This clonotype was found many times. The gene calls are TRBV12-3 or TRBV12-4 and TRBJ2-1; D uncertain. The V gene lost 3 bases and the J gene lost 7 bases, with 10 bases spanning the gap. The CDR3 totals 13 residues. The DNA for the CDR3 is TGTGCCAGCAGTTTTTTCGACGTTAATGAGCAGTTCTTC. It specifies CASSFFDVNEQFF.

Many counts were recorded for this clonotype. V and J are TRBV25-1 and TRBJ2-1, with 15 bases fitting TRBD2. After removal of 3 bases from V and 2 bases from J, the junction contained 2 bases not matched to a gene. Germline V gene sequence: CDR1 MGHDK, CDR2 SYGVNS. The length of the CDR3 is 17 residues. CDR3 loop: CASSEGLAGGTYNEQFF. The DNA for the CDR3 is TGTGCCAGCAGTGAGGGACTAGCGGGAGGTACCTACAATGAGCAGTTCTTC.

This clonotype appeared many times. The rearrangement links TRBV20-1 to TRBJ2-6; the D call may be TRBD1 or TRBD2 (5 bases each). Germline V gene lookup returns CDR1 DFQATT and CDR2 SNEGSKA (reference sequence). Trimming removed 4 bases at V and 2 bases at J, with 15 bases between. This CDR3 has 16 amino acids. The CDR3 bases are TGCAGTGCTAAGTTTTCGAGGGGTCCTGGGGCCAACGTCCTGACTTTC. Its protein is CSAKFSRGPGANVLTF.

This clonotype was counted many times. This sequence joins TRBV5-1 and TRBJ2-3, with D possibly TRBD1 on 6 matching bases. Trimming removed 1 base at V and 5 bases at J, with 14 bases between. The CDR3 is 15 amino acids. Germline V lookup: CDR1 SGHRS, CDR2 YFSETQ. This CDR3 reads CASSLSNRAGDTQYF. CDR3 nucleotide sequence: TGCGCCAGCAGCTTGTCTAACAGGGCGGGAGATACGCAGTATTTT.

In this sample, this clonotype turned up many times. J is TRBJ2-1 and V is TRBV7-9; 13 nucleotides agree with TRBD2. Unmatched junction bases numbered 5, after V lost 5 bases and J lost 1 base. The CDR3 length is 17 residues. Germline values: CDR1 SEHNR, CDR2 FQNEAQ (reference sequence). In DNA form, the CDR3 reads TGTGCCAGCAGCATCGAACTAGCGGGAGGGTCCTACAATGAGCAGTTCTTC. Protein product: CASSIELAGGSYNEQFF. The full variable domain, in which reference TRBV7-9 and TRBJ2-1 provide the parts outside the CDR3, is DTGVSQNPRHKITKRGQNVTFRCDPISEHNRLYWYRQTLGQGPEFLTYFQNEAQLEKSRLLSDRFSAERPKGSFSTLEIQRTEQGDSAMYLCASSIELAGGSYNEQFFGPGTRLTVL.

This clonotype was picked up many times. V and J are TRBV20-1 and TRBJ2-7, with 7 bases lining up with TRBD1. V gave up 6 bases and J gave up 2 bases; unmatched junction bases: 7. CDR3 size: 13 residues. Germline CDR1 and CDR2: DFQATT and SNEGSKA (reference sequence). CDR3 sequence reads: CSARPRGTYEQYF. The CDR3 DNA reads as TGCAGTGCCCGTCCCAGGGGGACCTACGAGCAGTACTTC.

The chain recombines TRBV5-1 with TRBJ2-1, with D possibly being TRBD1 (6 bases). Germline lookup yields CDR1 SGHRS and CDR2 YFSETQ. The CDR3 contains 12 residues. V lost 7 bases to trimming and J lost 6 bases, with 11 bases between them. In nucleotides, the CDR3 is TGCGCCAGCCAGGACAGCGGCAATGAGCAGTTCTTC. It yields the protein CASQDSGNEQFF.

This clonotype was recorded at least ten times. This chain connects TRBV5-1 to TRBJ2-1; 14 nucleotides agree with TRBD2. CDR1 SGHRS and CDR2 YFSETQ come from the germline V gene. V dropped 6 bases and J dropped 8; count of bases not matched to a gene: 7. The CDR3 is 15 residues long. This chain's CDR3 is CASTLRLAGGHEQFF. Written as DNA, the CDR3 is TGCGCCAGCACCTTAAGACTAGCGGGAGGGCATGAGCAGTTCTTC.

Many counts were recorded for this clonotype. The V gene is TRBV4-2, the J gene TRBJ2-5, with D possibly being TRBD1 (6 bases). This CDR3 has 14 residues. Looked up from germline, CDR1 is LGHNA and CDR2 is YNFKEQ. The germline V and J ends were trimmed by 2 bases and 4 bases, with 11 bases remaining between them. The CDR3 spells CASSQPAQGETQYF. The DNA for the CDR3 is TGTGCCAGCAGCCAACCTGCACAGGGAGAGACCCAGTACTTC.

This clonotype has at least ten counts. V is TRBV5-1 and J is TRBJ1-2; weak D call: TRBD1 (5 bases). V was cut by 2 bases and J by 5 bases, with 16 bases left in between. Germline CDR1 SGHRS, CDR2 YFSETQ. CDR3 length: 15 residues. Here the CDR3 DNA reads TGCGCCAGCAGCTTAGGGGTTTTGGCGGAATATGGCTACACCTTC. Translating gives CASSLGVLAEYGYTF.

This clonotype was recorded at least ten times. The chain couples TRBV4-3 to TRBJ2-3; TRBD1 matches 11 bases. From germline, CDR1 is LGHNA and CDR2 YSLEER. The CDR3 has 17 amino acids. J gave up 4 bases and V 0 bases, and 6 bases lay outside the gene matches. Here the CDR3 DNA reads TGCGCCAGCAGCCAAGAATTACCGGGACAGGGGGCAGATACGCAGTATTTT. Amino acid sequence: CASSQELPGQGADTQYF.

The table lists this clonotype with many counts. The V call is TRBV20-1, the J call TRBJ2-5, with 7 bases matching TRBD1. There are 12 residues in the CDR3. Germline CDR1 reads DFQATT; CDR2 reads SNEGSKA (reference sequence). Trimming took 2 bases from V and 5 from J; bases not matched to a gene: 2. The CDR3 region is CSARQGDETQYF. The CDR3 DNA reads as TGCAGTGCTAGACAGGGGGACGAGACCCAGTACTTC.

This clonotype was counted only a few times. The chain uses TRBV9 and TRBJ1-2; D uncertain. The CDR3 contains 11 residues. Germline CDR1 and CDR2: SGDLS and YYNGEE. With 6 bases removed from V and 2 bases from J, the gap between germline ends came to 5 bases. DNA for the CDR3: TGTGCCAGCACCTCAAACTATGGCTACACCTTC. It yields the protein CASTSNYGYTF.

This clonotype showed up many times. The gene calls are TRBV10-3 and TRBJ2-5, with D possibly TRBD1 on 5 matching bases. This CDR3 has 13 residues. V was pared by 6 bases and J by 0 bases, with 8 bases between. Per the germline V gene, CDR1 is ENHRY and CDR2 is SYGVKD. This CDR3 is CAIRLTDQETQYF. CDR3 DNA sequence: TGTGCCATCAGGTTGACAGACCAAGAGACCCAGTACTTC.

This clonotype was detected ten times or more. The CDR3 bases are TGTGCCAGCACCAACTCAGAGACCCAGTACTTC. Translating gives CASTNSETQYF. This sequence joins TRBV6-5 and TRBJ2-5; D unclear. V shed 7 bases and J shed 4 bases, with 7 bases lying between them. The length of the CDR3 is 11 residues. Germline CDR1 and CDR2: MNHEY and SVGAGI.

This clonotype was counted ten times or more. The chain carries TRBV7-3 and TRBJ2-5, with 11 bases fitting TRBD2. This CDR3 has 16 residues. V shed 0 bases, J shed 2 bases, and the junction held 2 bases outside the gene matches. Germline CDR1 and CDR2: SGHTA and FQGTGA. The CDR3 region is CASSLTSGGGQETQYF. In nucleotides, the CDR3 is TGTGCCAGCAGCTTAACTAGCGGGGGGGGGCAAGAGACCCAGTACTTC.

This clonotype appeared many times. The chain combines TRBV24-1 with TRBJ2-1, with 10 bases aligning to TRBD2. Germline-derived CDR1 and CDR2 are KGHDR and SFDVKD. CDR3 length: 14 amino acids. Trimming removed 12 bases from V and 6 bases from J; junction bases left unmatched: 10. The CDR3 protein is CALRGLAGGNEQFF. The CDR3 bases are TGTGCCCTTCGGGGGTTAGCGGGGGGCAATGAGCAGTTCTTC.

This clonotype came up many times. DNA of the CDR3: TGTGCCAGCAGCCTAAATCCCGGACACAACTACGAGCAGTACTTC. It is translated as CASSLNPGHNYEQYF. The chain combines TRBV7-9 with TRBJ2-7; D is possibly TRBD1 (5 bases). V was clipped by 5 bases and J by 3 bases, with 17 bases between them. The CDR3 is 15 amino acids. Germline CDR1 and CDR2: SEHNR and FQNEAQ (reference sequence). Full variable domain (remainder filled in from reference TRBV7-9 and TRBJ2-7): DTGVSQNPRHKITKRGQNVTFRCDPISEHNRLYWYRQTLGQGPEFLTYFQNEAQLEKSRLLSDRFSAERPKGSFSTLEIQRTEQGDSAMYLCASSLNPGHNYEQYFGPGTRLTVT.

The table lists this clonotype with many counts. The chain recombines TRBV29-1 with TRBJ2-7; D call uncertain. The CDR3 loop spans 11 amino acids. Germline V gene lookup returns CDR1 SQVTM and CDR2 ANQGSEA. The germline V and J ends were trimmed by 5 bases and 0 bases, with 5 bases remaining between them. This CDR3 reads CSVHNSYEQYF. As DNA, the CDR3 is TGCAGCGTTCATAACTCCTACGAGCAGTACTTC.

This clonotype was observed at least ten times. This chain uses TRBV5-1 with TRBJ1-2; 7 bases map to TRBD1. Germline-derived CDR1 and CDR2 are SGHRS and YFSETQ. J was trimmed by 7 bases and V by 4 bases; bases with no gene match: 7. This CDR3 is built from 13 residues. The CDR3 is CASSTRDSGGYTF. DNA for the CDR3: TGCGCCAGCAGCACACGGGACAGCGGTGGCTACACCTTC.

This clonotype occurred many times. The CDR3 sequence is CSVEIRGTYEQYF. The DNA for the CDR3 is TGCAGCGTTGAGATCAGGGGCACCTACGAGCAGTACTTC. This chain connects TRBV29-1 to TRBJ2-7, with D maybe TRBD1 (6 bases). Germline CDR1 reads SQVTM; CDR2 reads ANQGSEA. This CDR3 has 13 amino acids. Trimming took 3 bases from V and 2 from J, leaving 11 bases between them.

This clonotype came up many times. Germline and junction disagree at one end, which may indicate a read error. The gene calls are TRBV7-9 and TRBJ2-7, with unresolved D. Germline CDR1 SEHNR, CDR2 FQNEAQ (reference sequence). CDR3 length: 8 amino acids. CDR3 in DNA: TGTGCCAGCAGCTCAAGTGTATTC. Protein product: CASSSSVF.